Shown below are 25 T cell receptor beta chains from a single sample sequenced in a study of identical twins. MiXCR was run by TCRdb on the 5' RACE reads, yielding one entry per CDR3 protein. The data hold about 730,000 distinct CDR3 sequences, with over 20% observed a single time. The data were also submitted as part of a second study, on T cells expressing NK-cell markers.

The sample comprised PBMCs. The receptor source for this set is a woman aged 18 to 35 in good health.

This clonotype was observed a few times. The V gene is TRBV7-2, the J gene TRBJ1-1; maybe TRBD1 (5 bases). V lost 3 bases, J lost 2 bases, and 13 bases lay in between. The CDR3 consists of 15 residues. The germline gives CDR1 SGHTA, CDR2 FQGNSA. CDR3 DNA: TGTGCCAGCAGCTTTCAGGGTGTCTTAAACACTGAAGCTTTCTTT. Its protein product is CASSFQGVLNTEAFF.

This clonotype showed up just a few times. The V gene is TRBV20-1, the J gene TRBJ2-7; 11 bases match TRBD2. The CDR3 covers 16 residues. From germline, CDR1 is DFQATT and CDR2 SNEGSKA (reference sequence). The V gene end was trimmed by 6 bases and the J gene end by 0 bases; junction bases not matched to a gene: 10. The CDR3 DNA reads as TGCAGTGCCACAAGTCGGACTAGCGGGCCCTCCTACGAGCAGTACTTC. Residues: CSATSRTSGPSYEQYF.

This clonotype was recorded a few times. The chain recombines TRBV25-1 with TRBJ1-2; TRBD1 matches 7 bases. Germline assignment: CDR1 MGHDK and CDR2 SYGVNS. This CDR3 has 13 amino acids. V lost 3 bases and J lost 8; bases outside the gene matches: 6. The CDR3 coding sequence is TGTGCCAGCAGTGAGCCCGGGGGACAGGGCTACACCTTC. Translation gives CASSEPGGQGYTF.

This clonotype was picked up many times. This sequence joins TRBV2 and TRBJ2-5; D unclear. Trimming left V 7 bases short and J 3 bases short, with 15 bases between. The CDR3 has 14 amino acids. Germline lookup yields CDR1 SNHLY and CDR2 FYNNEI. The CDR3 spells CASTALSVKETQYF. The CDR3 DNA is TGTGCCAGCACCGCCCTGTCGGTAAAAGAGACCCAGTACTTC.

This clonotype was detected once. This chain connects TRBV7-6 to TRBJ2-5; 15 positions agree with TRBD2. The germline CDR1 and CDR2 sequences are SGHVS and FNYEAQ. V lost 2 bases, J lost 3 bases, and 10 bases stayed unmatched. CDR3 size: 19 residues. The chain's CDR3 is CASSLSPPGTSGRKETQYF. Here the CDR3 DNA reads TGTGCCAGCAGCTTATCCCCCCCGGGGACTAGCGGGAGGAAAGAGACCCAGTACTTC. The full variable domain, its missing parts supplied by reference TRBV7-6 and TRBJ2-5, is GAGVSQSPRYKVTKRGQDVALRCDPISGHVSLYWYRQALGQGPEFLTYFNYEAQQDKSGLPNDRFSAERPEGSISTLTIQRTEQRDSAMYRCASSLSPPGTSGRKETQYFGPGTRLLVL.

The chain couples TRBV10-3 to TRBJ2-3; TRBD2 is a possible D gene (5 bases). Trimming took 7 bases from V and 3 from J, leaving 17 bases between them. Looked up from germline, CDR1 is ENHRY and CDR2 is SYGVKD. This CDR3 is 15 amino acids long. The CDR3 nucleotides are TGTGCCATCACGCGAGAAGAGGGTTCGACAGATACGCAGTATTTT. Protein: CAITREEGSTDTQYF.

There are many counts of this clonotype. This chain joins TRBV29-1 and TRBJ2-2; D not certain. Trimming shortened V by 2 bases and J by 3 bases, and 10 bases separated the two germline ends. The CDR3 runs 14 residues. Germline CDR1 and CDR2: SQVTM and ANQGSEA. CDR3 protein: CSVELRHHTGELFF. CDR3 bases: TGCAGCGTTGAACTGCGGCACCACACCGGGGAGCTGTTTTTT.

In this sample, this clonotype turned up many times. For the CDR3, the DNA is TGTGCCAGCACCCCCGATGGCCAGTCTTACAATGAGCAGTTCTTC. It yields the protein CASTPDGQSYNEQFF. The rearrangement joins TRBV12-3 or TRBV12-4 to TRBJ2-1; D ambiguous. This CDR3 is built from 15 residues. Trimming stripped 7 bases from V and 4 bases from J, with 17 bases between.

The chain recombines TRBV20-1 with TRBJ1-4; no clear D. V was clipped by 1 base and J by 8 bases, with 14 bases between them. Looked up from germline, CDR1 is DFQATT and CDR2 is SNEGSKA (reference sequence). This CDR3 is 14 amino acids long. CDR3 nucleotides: TGCAGTGCTAGAGGAGTGTACGTCGGGGAAAAACTGTTTTTT. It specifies CSARGVYVGEKLFF.

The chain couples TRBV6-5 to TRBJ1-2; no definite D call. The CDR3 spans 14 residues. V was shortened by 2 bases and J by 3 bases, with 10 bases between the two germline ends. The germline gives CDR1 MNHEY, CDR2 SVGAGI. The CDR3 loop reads CASSYELGYYGYTF. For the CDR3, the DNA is TGTGCCAGCAGTTACGAGCTGGGTTACTATGGCTACACCTTC.

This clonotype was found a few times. CDR3 amino acids: CASSRSRNYEQYF. CDR3 DNA sequence: TGTGCCAGCAGTCGTAGCAGGAACTACGAGCAGTACTTC. The chain joins TRBV6-6 to TRBJ2-7; D unresolved. CDR1 and CDR2 (germline): MNHNY, SVGAGI (reference sequence). The CDR3 consists of 13 residues. V was clipped by 5 bases and J by 3 bases, with 11 bases between them.

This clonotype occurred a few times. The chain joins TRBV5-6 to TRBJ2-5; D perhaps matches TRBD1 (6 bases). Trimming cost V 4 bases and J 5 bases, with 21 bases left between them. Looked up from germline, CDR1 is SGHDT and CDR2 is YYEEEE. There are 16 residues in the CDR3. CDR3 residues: CASSGWGRVGGETQYF. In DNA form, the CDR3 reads TGTGCCAGCAGCGGTTGGGGGCGGGTCGGCGGGGAGACCCAGTACTTC.

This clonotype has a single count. The CDR3 region has the DNA TGTGCCAGCAGTCCCGGCGGCGCGGCCTACGAGCAGTACTTC. Translation: CASSPGGAAYEQYF. The chain combines TRBV11-3 with TRBJ2-7; D unresolved. Deletions cut 6 bases from V and 2 bases from J, with 14 bases between. The CDR3 spans 14 residues. Germline CDR1 reads SGHNT; CDR2 reads YENEEA. Filled out from reference TRBV11-3 and TRBJ2-7, the complete variable domain reads EAGVVQSPRYKIIEKKQPVAFWCNPISGHNTLYWYLQNLGQGPELLIRYENEEAVDDSQLPKDRFSAERLKGVDSTLKIQPAELGDSAVYLCASSPGGAAYEQYFGPGTRLTVT.

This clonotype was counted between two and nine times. This CDR3 is CASSLAGSPNYGYTF. The CDR3 coding sequence is TGTGCCAGCAGCTTAGCCGGATCACCTAACTATGGCTACACCTTC. The genes are TRBV7-2 and TRBJ1-2; D unclear. The V end was cut by 0 bases, the J end by 0 bases, with 8 bases between. The CDR3 contains 15 residues. Germline-derived CDR1 and CDR2 are SGHTA and FQGNSA.

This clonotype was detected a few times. The DNA of the CDR3 is TGCGCCAGCAGCTACGGGACAGGGCTCCAGAACACTGAAGCTTTCTTT. Amino acid sequence: CASSYGTGLQNTEAFF. The chain uses TRBV5-1 and TRBJ1-1; TRBD1 agrees at 9 bases. The V gene's germline CDR1 is SGHRS and CDR2 YFSETQ. The junction had 7 bases not matched to a gene; V was cut back by 3 bases and J by 1 base. This CDR3 spans 16 amino acids. The variable domain in full, completed from reference TRBV5-1 and TRBJ1-1, reads KAGVTQTPRYLIKTRGQQVTLSCSPISGHRSVSWYQQTPGQGLQFLFEYFSETQRNKGNFPGRFSGRQFSNSRSEMNVSTLELGDSALYLCASSYGTGLQNTEAFFGQGTRLTVV.

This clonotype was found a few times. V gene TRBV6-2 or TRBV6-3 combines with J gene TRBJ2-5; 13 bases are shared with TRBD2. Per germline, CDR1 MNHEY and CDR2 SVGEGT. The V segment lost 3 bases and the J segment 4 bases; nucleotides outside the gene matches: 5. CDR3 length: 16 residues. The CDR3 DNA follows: TGTGCCAGCAGTTATGGACTAGCGGGAGTCCCAGAGACCCAGTACTTC. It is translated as CASSYGLAGVPETQYF.

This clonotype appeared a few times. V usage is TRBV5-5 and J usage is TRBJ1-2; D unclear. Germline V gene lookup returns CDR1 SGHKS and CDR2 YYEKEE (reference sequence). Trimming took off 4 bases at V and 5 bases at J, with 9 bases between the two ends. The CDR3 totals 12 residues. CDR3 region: CASSLNGYGYTF. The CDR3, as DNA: TGTGCCAGCAGCCTCAACGGTTATGGCTACACCTTC.

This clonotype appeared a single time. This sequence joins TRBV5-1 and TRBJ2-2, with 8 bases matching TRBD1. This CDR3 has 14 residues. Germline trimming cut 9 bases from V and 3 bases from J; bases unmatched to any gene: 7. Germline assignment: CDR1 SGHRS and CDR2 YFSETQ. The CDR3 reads CATQTGDYTGELFF. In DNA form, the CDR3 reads TGCGCCACCCAGACAGGGGACTACACCGGGGAGCTGTTTTTT.

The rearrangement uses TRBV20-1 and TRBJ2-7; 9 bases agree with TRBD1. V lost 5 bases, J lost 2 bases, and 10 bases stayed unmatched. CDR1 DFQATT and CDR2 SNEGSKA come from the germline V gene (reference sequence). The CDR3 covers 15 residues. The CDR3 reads CSAGNPGQGTYEQYF. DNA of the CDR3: TGCAGTGCTGGGAATCCGGGACAGGGAACCTACGAGCAGTACTTC.

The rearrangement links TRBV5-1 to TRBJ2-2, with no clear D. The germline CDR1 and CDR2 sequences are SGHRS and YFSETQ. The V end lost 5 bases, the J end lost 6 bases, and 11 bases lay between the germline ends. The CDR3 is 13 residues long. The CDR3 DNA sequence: TGCGCCAGCAGTATCAAGGGATCCGGGGAGCTGTTTTTT. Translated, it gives CASSIKGSGELFF.

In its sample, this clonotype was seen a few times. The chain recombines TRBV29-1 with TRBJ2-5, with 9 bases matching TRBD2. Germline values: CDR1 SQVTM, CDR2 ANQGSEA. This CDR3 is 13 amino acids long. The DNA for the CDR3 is TGCAACATCGCGACTAGCGGTGGAGAGACCCAGTACTTC. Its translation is CNIATSGGETQYF.

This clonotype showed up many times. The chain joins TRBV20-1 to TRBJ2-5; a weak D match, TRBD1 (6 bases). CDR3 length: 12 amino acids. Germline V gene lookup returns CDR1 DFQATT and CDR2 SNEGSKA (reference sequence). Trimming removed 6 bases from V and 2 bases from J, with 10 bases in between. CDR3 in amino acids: CSAPTGQETQYF. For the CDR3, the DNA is TGCAGTGCCCCGACAGGACAAGAGACCCAGTACTTC.

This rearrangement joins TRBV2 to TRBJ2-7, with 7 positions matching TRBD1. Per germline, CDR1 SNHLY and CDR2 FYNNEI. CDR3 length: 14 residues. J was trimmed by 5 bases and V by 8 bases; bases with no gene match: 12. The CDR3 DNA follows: TGTGCCAGCCGGGCTCGGAGAGGGGGCCACGAGCAGTACTTC. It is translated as CASRARRGGHEQYF.

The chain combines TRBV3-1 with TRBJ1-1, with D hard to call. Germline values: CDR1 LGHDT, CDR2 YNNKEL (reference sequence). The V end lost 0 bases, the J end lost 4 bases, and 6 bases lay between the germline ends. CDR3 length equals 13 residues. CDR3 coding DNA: TGTGCCAGCAGCCAAGAAGTCTCCACTGAAGCTTTCTTT. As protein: CASSQEVSTEAFF.

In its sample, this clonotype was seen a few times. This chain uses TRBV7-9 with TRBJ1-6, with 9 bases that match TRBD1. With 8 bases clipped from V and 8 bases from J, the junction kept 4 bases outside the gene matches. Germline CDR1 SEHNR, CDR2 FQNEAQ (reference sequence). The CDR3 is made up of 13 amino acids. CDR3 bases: TGTGCCAGCTCGGGACAGGGTGATTCACCCCTCCACTTT. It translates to CASSGQGDSPLHF.